Below are 19 T cell receptor beta chains sequenced from a single sample in a study of identical twins (dated by TCRdb to the mid-2010s). Library preparation used 5' RACE. The data were produced on an Illumina HiSeq 2000. Starting from the raw public reads, TCRdb applied fastp trimming at Q25, assembled clones with MiXCR and retained in-frame beta chains. Merged by CDR3 protein, the rows form single entries marked with the most common genes and DNA. This sample has about 690,000 distinct CDR3 sequences in its table, and around 6% of those were observed once. The ten largest clones take up 1.5% to 2% of the sample. Sequenced sample: naive T cells sorted from blood. This specimen's cell subset or site label, per the study, means: cells isolated with a human naive T-cell isolation kit. These receptors all come from a man between 18 and 35 years old in good health.

This clonotype was counted only a few times. This chain connects TRBV12-3 or TRBV12-4 to TRBJ2-6; perhaps TRBD1 as D (5 bases). V lost 4 bases and J lost 3, with 7 bases in between. This CDR3 is 14 amino acids long. As DNA, the CDR3 is TGTGCCAGCAGTTGGGGCGGTGGGGCCAACGTCCTGACTTTC. This translates into CASSWGGGANVLTF.

The V gene is TRBV19, the J gene TRBJ2-1; D not certain. Trimming cost V 2 bases and J 10 bases, with 12 bases left between them. CDR1 and CDR2 from the germline V gene are LNHDA and SQIVND (reference sequence). The CDR3 has 13 residues. The CDR3 region is CASSILNGPEQFF. CDR3 bases: TGTGCCAGTAGTATACTGAACGGACCGGAGCAGTTCTTC.

This clonotype was observed a few times. This sequence joins TRBV5-1 and TRBJ1-5; possible D gene TRBD1, 5 bases. The CDR3 spans 15 residues. The germline gives CDR1 SGHRS, CDR2 YFSETQ. Trimming removed 0 bases from V and 3 bases from J, with 10 bases in between. Here the CDR3 DNA reads TGCGCCAGCAGCTTGGGACAGAGTATCAATCAGCCCCAGCATTTT. Its protein is CASSLGQSINQPQHF.

V is TRBV30 and J is TRBJ2-7; either TRBD1 or TRBD2 may fit D (6 bases each). Trimming left V 5 bases short and J 4 bases short, with 12 bases between. Germline CDR1 GTSNPN, CDR2 SVGIG (reference sequence). CDR3 length: 12 residues. For the CDR3, the DNA is TGTGCCTGGGGGGGGACATTATACGAGCAGTACTTC. It specifies CAWGGTLYEQYF.

The rearrangement links TRBV7-9 to TRBJ2-7, with TRBD2 identical over 11 bases. CDR1 is SEHNR and CDR2 is FQNEAQ in the germline V gene (reference sequence). V gave up 5 bases and J gave up 4 bases; unmatched junction bases: 7. The CDR3 length is 15 residues. The CDR3 nucleotides are TGTGCCAGCAGCCCGACTAGCGGGATCGAATACGAGCAGTACTTC. This sequence encodes CASSPTSGIEYEQYF.

Ten or more counts support this clonotype. This rearrangement joins TRBV3-1 to TRBJ2-7, with a possible D match to TRBD2 (6 bases). Germline CDR1 is LGHDT and CDR2 is YNNKEL (reference sequence). The CDR3 is 16 amino acids. V was pared by 4 bases and J by 3 bases, with 19 bases between. This chain's CDR3 is CASSPYGGLGNYEQYF. In nucleotides, the CDR3 is TGTGCCAGCAGCCCATACGGGGGTCTTGGAAACTACGAGCAGTACTTC.

The chain links TRBV7-9 to TRBJ2-2, with D unresolved. Germline V gene lookup returns CDR1 SEHNR and CDR2 FQNEAQ (reference sequence). The CDR3 contains 14 residues. The ends were cut back, 1 base at V and 3 bases at J, with 6 bases in the middle. This CDR3 reads CASSLDLYTGELFF. CDR3 coding DNA: TGTGCCAGCAGCTTAGACTTATACACCGGGGAGCTGTTTTTT.

This clonotype was picked up many times. This sequence joins TRBV10-3 and TRBJ1-2; weak D call: TRBD1 (5 bases). CDR3 length: 12 residues. Per the germline V gene, CDR1 is ENHRY and CDR2 is SYGVKD. Trimming cost V 5 bases and J 3 bases, with 7 bases left between them. The CDR3 here is CAISMTDYGYTF. For the CDR3, the DNA is TGTGCCATCAGTATGACAGACTATGGCTACACCTTC.

The chain joins TRBV7-9 to TRBJ2-3, with TRBD2 as a possible D gene (6 bases). The germline V and J ends were trimmed by 3 bases and 4 bases, with 11 bases remaining between them. The CDR3 totals 14 residues. Germline V gene data show CDR1 as SEHNR and CDR2 as FQNEAQ (reference sequence). The CDR3 is CASSLAWRADTQYF. The CDR3 DNA reads as TGTGCCAGCAGCTTGGCTTGGAGGGCAGATACGCAGTATTTT.

In its sample, this clonotype was seen a few times. The chain recombines TRBV20-1 with TRBJ2-1; TRBD2 agrees at 13 bases. Germline V gene data show CDR1 as DFQATT and CDR2 as SNEGSKA (reference sequence). Trimming at V came to 3 bases and at J to 15 bases, leaving 8 bases not matched to a gene. This CDR3 spans 13 amino acids. CDR3 DNA: TGCAGTGCTAGCCAGGGACTAGCGGGATATCCGTTCTTC. Translating it yields CSASQGLAGYPFF.

The J gene is TRBJ2-3, the V gene TRBV7-9; tentative D call: TRBD2 (5 bases). Deletions cut 4 bases from V and 0 bases from J, with 14 bases between. CDR1 SEHNR and CDR2 FQNEAQ come from the germline V gene (reference sequence). The CDR3 has 16 residues. CDR3 sequence: CASSSDRAASTDTQYF. CDR3 sequence (DNA): TGTGCCAGCAGCTCAGACCGAGCGGCCAGCACAGATACGCAGTATTTT.

This clonotype was seen repeatedly, ten times or more. The rearrangement joins TRBV7-9 to TRBJ2-2; D is uncertain. Trimming cost V 3 bases and J 0 bases, with 11 bases left between them. The CDR3 covers 16 residues. Germline V gene sequence: CDR1 SEHNR, CDR2 FQNEAQ (reference sequence). CDR3 region: CASSFSVNSNTGELFF. The CDR3 nucleotides are TGTGCCAGCAGCTTTTCCGTCAATTCGAACACCGGGGAGCTGTTTTTT.

Only a few counts were recorded for this clonotype. This chain joins TRBV5-5 and TRBJ2-1; 11 bases match TRBD2. From germline, CDR1 is SGHKS and CDR2 YYEKEE (reference sequence). Trimming removed 0 bases from V and 6 bases from J; junction bases left unmatched: 5. There are 16 residues in the CDR3. The chain's CDR3 is CASSLVLAGGANEQFF. The CDR3 coding sequence is TGTGCCAGCAGCTTGGTTCTAGCGGGAGGAGCCAATGAGCAGTTCTTC.

The chain has TRBV5-1 and TRBJ2-3; 9 bases fit TRBD2. V shed 7 bases, J shed 1 base, and the junction held 7 bases outside the gene matches. The CDR3 length is 15 residues. Germline-derived CDR1 and CDR2 are SGHRS and YFSETQ. DNA of the CDR3: TGCGCCAGCCAGTTAGCGGGAGCTCGCACAGATACGCAGTATTTT. This translates into CASQLAGARTDTQYF.

This clonotype occurred a few times. This chain joins TRBV4-1 and TRBJ2-5; D is perhaps TRBD1 or TRBD2 (5 bases each). The CDR3 is 16 residues long. Between the trimmed V and J ends, which lost 1 base and 4 bases, there was a span of 16 bases. In germline, CDR1 is MGHRA, CDR2 YSYEKL. CDR3 loop: CASSQVLDAGRETQYF. The CDR3 DNA reads TGCGCCAGCAGCCAAGTACTCGATGCAGGGAGAGAGACCCAGTACTTC.

The chain joins TRBV3-1 to TRBJ1-5; no clear D gene. The CDR3 extends over 14 amino acids. CDR1 is LGHDT and CDR2 is YNNKEL in the germline V gene (reference sequence). Deletions cut 0 bases from V and 4 bases from J, with 7 bases between. CDR3 region: CASSQDLTNQPQHF. The CDR3 DNA sequence: TGTGCCAGCAGCCAAGACCTGACAAATCAGCCCCAGCATTTT. Supplemented by reference TRBV3-1 and TRBJ1-5, the full variable domain reads DTAVSQTPKYLVTQMGNDKSIKCEQNLGHDTMYWYKQDSKKFLKIMFSYNNKELIINETVPNRFSPKSPDKAHLNLHINSLELGDSAVYFCASSQDLTNQPQHFGDGTRLSIL.

Only a few counts were recorded for this clonotype. The chain couples TRBV6-6 to TRBJ2-1; 8 nucleotides align to TRBD1. Germline assignment: CDR1 MNHNY and CDR2 SVGAGI (reference sequence). Unmatched junction bases numbered 4, after V lost 6 bases and J lost 6 bases. CDR3 length equals 13 residues. This chain's CDR3 is CASSITGGNEQFF. Written as DNA, the CDR3 is TGTGCCAGCAGCATCACAGGGGGCAATGAGCAGTTCTTC.

This clonotype was observed a handful of times. The chain employs TRBV29-1 and TRBJ1-1, with D uncertain. The CDR3 is made up of 13 amino acids. CDR1 and CDR2 (germline): SQVTM, ANQGSEA. V was trimmed by 3 bases and J by 6 bases, leaving 14 bases between them. CDR3: CSVDSGFYAEAFF. The CDR3 DNA reads TGCAGCGTTGATTCTGGGTTTTACGCTGAAGCTTTCTTT.

This clonotype came up a few times. The rearrangement links TRBV11-1 to TRBJ1-2; no reliable D call. The CDR3 extends over 18 amino acids. Germline CDR1 SGHAT, CDR2 FQDESV (reference sequence). V shed 4 bases and J shed 0 bases, with 21 bases lying between them. CDR3 region: CASSYNLPQLPSNYGYTF. CDR3 coding DNA: TGTGCCAGCAGCTACAATCTCCCTCAGTTACCATCTAACTATGGCTACACCTTC.